This T cell receptor beta chain was retrieved from a study of blood T cell repertoires in COVID-19. About the research overall: Both acute and convalescent COVID-19 samples were obtained from the United States, Italy and Spain. From T cells, B-cell-depleted T cells, or PBMCs came the material, which was cDNA or gDNA.

This clone was seen only a few times. In the authors' workflow: How many nucleated cells were present was estimated from reference gene primer amplification. Only in-frame clones appear in the TCRdb table, and some are missing; sequencing was by immunoSEQ multiplex PCR. The DNA was the basis for D and trimming; V, J and clone size are from that table. Here the sample spans about 120,000 clones, about 80% being singletons. V was trimmed by 6 bases and J by 0 bases, leaving 11 bases between them. Germline CDR1 ENHRY, CDR2 SYGVKD. CDR3 length: 14 residues. The sequencing input was peripheral blood. This sequence joins TRBV10-3 and TRBJ1-2; perhaps TRBD1 as D (6 bases). The sequence was collected from a man in his 60s with acute or convalescent COVID-19. The CDR3 region is CAIRGAGANYGYTF. In nucleotides, the CDR3 is TGTGCCATCAGAGGTGCAGGGGCTAACTATGGCTACACCTTC.